This T cell receptor beta chain is drawn from a study of blood T cell repertoires in COVID-19. Turning to the study itself: From T cells, B-cell-depleted T cells, or PBMCs came the material, which was cDNA or gDNA.

This clone was seen only once. This CDR3 is 14 amino acids long. From germline, CDR1 is KGHSH and CDR2 LQKENI. The germline V and J ends were trimmed by 2 bases and 0 bases, with 7 bases remaining between them. The assay was immunoSEQ multiplex PCR, and TCRdb's table has in-frame clones only and misses some. The repertoire consists of approximately 250,000 clones, with approximately 85% occurring once and the leading ten covering approximately 5.1%. The J gene is TRBJ1-2, the V gene TRBV18, with D hard to call. The sequenced material came from peripheral blood. The TCR sequence derives from a man over 45 with COVID-19, enrolled during active disease. The CDR3 protein is CASSPEHSNYGYTF. The CDR3 nucleotides are TGTGCCAGCTCACCAGAACATTCTAACTATGGCTACACCTTC.